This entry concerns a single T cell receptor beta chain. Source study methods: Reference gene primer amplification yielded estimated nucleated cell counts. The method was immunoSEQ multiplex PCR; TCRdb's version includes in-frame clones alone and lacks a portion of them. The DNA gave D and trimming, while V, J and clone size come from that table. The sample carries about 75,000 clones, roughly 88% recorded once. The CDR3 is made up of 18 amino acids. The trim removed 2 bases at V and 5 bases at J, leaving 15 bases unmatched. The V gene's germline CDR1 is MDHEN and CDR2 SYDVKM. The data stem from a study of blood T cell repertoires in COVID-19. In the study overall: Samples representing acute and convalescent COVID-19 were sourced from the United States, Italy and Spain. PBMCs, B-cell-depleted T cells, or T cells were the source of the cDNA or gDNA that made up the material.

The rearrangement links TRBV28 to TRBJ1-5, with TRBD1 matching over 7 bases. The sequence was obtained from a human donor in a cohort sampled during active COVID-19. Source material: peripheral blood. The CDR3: CASSLPRRLRQGDQPQHF. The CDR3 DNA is TGTGCCAGCAGTTTACCCAGGCGTCTGAGACAGGGCGATCAGCCCCAGCATTTT.